These 6 T cell receptor beta chains came from one sample sequenced in a study of blood T cell repertoires in COVID-19. The table came from immunoSEQ multiplex PCR; TCRdb's copy has only in-frame clones and leaves some out. Of some 270,000 clones in the sample, about 88% were seen once. Material for sequencing was peripheral blood. The receptors stem from a woman aged 40 to 50 who had recovered from COVID-19.

The chain links TRBV30 to TRBJ1-3, with D perhaps TRBD1 (5 bases). The germline gives CDR1 GTSNPN, CDR2 SVGIG (reference sequence). Deletions cut 5 bases from V and 14 bases from J, with 19 bases between. CDR3 size: 12 residues. Here the CDR3 DNA reads TGTGCCTGGGGGACCGTGGGAGGGGTCCTATATTTT. Translating it yields CAWGTVGGVLYF.

This chain links TRBV7-2 with TRBJ1-2; the D is unclear. Germline CDR1 and CDR2: SGHTA and FQGNSA. CDR3 size: 14 residues. V was pared by 2 bases and J by 5 bases, with 12 bases between. The CDR3 nucleotides are TGTGCCAGCAGCTTATCTTGGACTGCGTATGGCTACACCTTC. It codes for CASSLSWTAYGYTF.

This chain uses TRBV6-5 with TRBJ2-1; a weak D match, TRBD2 (5 bases). The CDR3 is 15 residues long. Trimming left V 7 bases short and J 0 bases short, with 13 bases between. In germline, CDR1 is MNHEY, CDR2 SVGAGI. The CDR3 DNA reads as TGTGCCAGCAATCCAGCGGCAAGCTCCTACAATGAGCAGTTCTTC. Its translation: CASNPAASSYNEQFF.

This chain links TRBV6-6 with TRBJ1-5, with 7 bases aligning to TRBD1. J lost 0 bases, V lost 4 bases, and 6 bases had no gene match. Germline assignment: CDR1 MNHNY and CDR2 SVGAGI (reference sequence). CDR3 length equals 16 residues. The CDR3 DNA reads as TGTGCCAGCAGTTCAGACAGGGACCATAGCAATCAGCCCCAGCATTTT. Protein product: CASSSDRDHSNQPQHF.

The chain joins TRBV6-5 to TRBJ1-6; the D gene is possibly TRBD1 (5 bases). Between the trimmed V and J ends, which lost 5 bases and 15 bases, there was a span of 17 bases. The germline gives CDR1 MNHEY, CDR2 SVGAGI. The CDR3 is 13 residues long. The CDR3 nucleotides are TGTGCCAGCAGTCACCTGGAGGGGCGACTCCTCCACTTT. It is translated as CASSHLEGRLLHF.

The chain has TRBV27 and TRBJ1-1; 8 positions agree with TRBD1. CDR1 is MNHEY, CDR2 SMNVEV, per germline (reference sequence). The CDR3 loop spans 17 amino acids. The junction had 7 bases not matched to a gene; V was cut back by 0 bases and J by 1 base. The CDR3 is CASSLSWTGLPNTEAFF. As DNA, the CDR3 is TGTGCCAGCAGTTTATCATGGACAGGGTTGCCGAACACTGAAGCTTTCTTT.